These T cell receptor beta chains were read from a single sample in a study of T cell repertoires in cytomegalovirus infection. TCRdb redid the calling of the reads with MiXCR, one entry per CDR3 protein. The top ten clones hold 10% to 13% of a sample with approximately 490,000 distinct CDR3 sequences, approximately 10% of them seen once. The sequenced material came from PBMCs. These receptor sequences come from a human donor in good health (CMV status not recorded). Some clones in this sample may be carry-over from other donors' samples. Each CDR3 is given with its conserved first and last residue. D genes are given only for firm matches. Some rows have no size entry. The others give once, few or many, or a class for an expanded clone.

size | J | V | D | DNA | CDR3
. | TRBJ2-1 | TRBV20-1 | . | TGCAGTGCTAGAGGGTCGAGTTATGAGTTCTTC | CSARGSSYEFF
many | TRBJ2-3 | TRBV7-3 | TRBD2 | TGTGCCAGCAGCTTGGCGGGGGGGCGTGGTTATACGCAGTATTTT | CASSLAGGRGYTQYF
. | TRBJ2-1 | TRBV3-1 | . | TGTGCCAGCAGCCAAGAATTTCGGTCCTACAATGAGCAGTTCTTC | CASSQEFRSYNEQFF
few | TRBJ1-2 | TRBV30 | . | TGTGCCTGGACAGGGAAGGGAGTTTCCTATGGCTACACCTTC | CAWTGKGVSYGYTF
many | TRBJ1-6 | TRBV7-2 | TRBD1 | TGTGCCAGCAGCTCCCGCTCGACAGGGAGTCGCTCACCCCTCCACTTT | CASSSRSTGSRSPLHF
many | TRBJ2-7 | TRBV4-2 | . | TGTGCCAGCAGCCAAGATGGCAGTGGGAGAGGCTACGAGCAGTACTTC | CASSQDGSGRGYEQYF
. | TRBJ1-2 | TRBV20-1 | . | TGCAGTGCTAGAGATATGAGGGTTAACTATGGCTACACCTTC | CSARDMRVNYGYTF
. | TRBJ2-3 | TRBV7-6 | . | TGTGCCAGCAGCTTAAAGGGGGGCCGCACAGATACGCAGTATTTT | CASSLKGGRTDTQYF
. | TRBJ2-6 | TRBV19 | . | TGTGCCAGTAGCGCTAGCTCTGGGGACAACGTCCTGACTTTC | CASSASSGDNVLTF
few | TRBJ1-1 | TRBV29-1 | TRBD1 | TGCAGCGTCCCCGGGACAGGGGGCACCCTGTTGAACACTGAAGCTTTCTTT | CSVPGTGGTLLNTEAFF
. | TRBJ1-1 | TRBV29-1 | . | TGCAGCGTTGGCGGGGTCAACACTGAAGCTTTCTTT | CSVGGVNTEAFF
many | TRBJ2-2 | TRBV18 | . | TGTGCCAGCTCACCAAGTCAGGCGAGCACCGGGGAGCTGTTTTTT | CASSPSQASTGELFF
. | TRBJ2-1 | TRBV3-1 | TRBD1 | TGTGCCAGCAGCCAAGCAGGGGGTGCCTACAATGAGCAGTTCTTC | CASSQAGGAYNEQFF
medium-sized | TRBJ2-7 | TRBV20-1 | . | TGCAGTGCTAGAGGGTGGGAGGTCCTCTCCTACGAGCAGTACTTC | CSARGWEVLSYEQYF
many | TRBJ1-2 | TRBV6-1 | . | TGTGCCAGCAGTGGACAGGTGGATGGCTACACCTTC | CASSGQVDGYTF
few | TRBJ2-7 | TRBV9 | . | TGTGCCAGCAGCGTAGGAAGATCGTCGGGGTCCTACGAGCAGTACTTC | CASSVGRSSGSYEQYF
many | TRBJ2-3 | TRBV11-2 | . | TGTGCCAGCAGCGTTGGGACGGCTAGCACAGATACGCAGTATTTT | CASSVGTASTDTQYF
many | TRBJ2-3 | TRBV11-2 | . | TGTGCCAGCAGCTTAGGGGGGTGGGTGGAGGGAACTGATACGCAGTATTTT | CASSLGGWVEGTDTQYF
few | TRBJ1-2 | TRBV6-5 | . | TGTGCCAGCAGTTACCACAACCGGGACGGAGGCTATGGCTACACCTTC | CASSYHNRDGGYGYTF
few | TRBJ1-2 | TRBV7-3 | . | TGTGCCAGCAGCTCAAGAGGTTCAGGGAACTATGGCTACACCTTC | CASSSRGSGNYGYTF
many | TRBJ2-5 | TRBV7-3 | . | TGTGCCAGCAGCTCTGGACATGGGGCCCAAGAAACCCAGTACTTC | CASSSGHGAQETQYF
. | TRBJ1-6 | TRBV7-9 | . | TGTGCCAGCAGCACCCCTCCGGGTAGCTCCTATAATTCACCCCTCCACTTT | CASSTPPGSSYNSPLHF
many | TRBJ2-1 | TRBV7-3 | . | TGTGCCAGCAGCCGCTCCTGGGGCAATGAGCAGTTCTTC | CASSRSWGNEQFF
many | TRBJ2-3 | TRBV10-3 | . | TGTGCCATCAGCAGTGGGAGAAGGGGGTTTCTAGTAGCTAGCACAGATACGCAGTATTTT | CAISSGRRGFLVASTDTQYF
many | TRBJ1-3 | TRBV7-2 | . | TGTGCCAGCAGCCCCCGGGGAGCCTCTGGAAACACCATATATTTT | CASSPRGASGNTIYF
. | TRBJ1-1 | TRBV7-9 | . | TGTGCCAGCAGCTTTGGGGGGGTTAACACTGAAGCTTTGTTT | CASSFGGVNTEALF
many | TRBJ1-2 | TRBV7-3 | . | TGTGCCAGCAGCCCCAGCGGCAGAGGCTATGGCTACACCTTC | CASSPSGRGYGYTF
. | TRBJ2-5 | TRBV9 | TRBD2 | TGTGCCAGCAGCGTAGCACTAGCGTCGGAGACCCAGTACTTC | CASSVALASETQYF
few | TRBJ1-5 | TRBV3-1 | . | TGTGCCAGCAGCCAAATCCCTACCGTCCAGCCCCAGCATTTT | CASSQIPTVQPQHF
many | TRBJ1-5 | TRBV24-1 | . | TGTGCCACCAGTGATTTTACAGGGAGAAATCAGCCCCAGCATTTT | CATSDFTGRNQPQHF
many | TRBJ2-2 | TRBV5-1 | . | TGCGCCAGCAGCTTACTTGCGAACACCGGGGAGCTGTTTTTT | CASSLLANTGELFF
few | TRBJ1-5 | TRBV24-1 | . | TGTGCCACCAGCGCGGGGTACGATCAGCCCCAGCATTTT | CATSAGYDQPQHF
many | TRBJ2-1 | TRBV7-9 | TRBD2 | TGTGCCAGCAGCTTAACCGTACTAGCGTCCTACAATGAGCAGTTCTTC | CASSLTVLASYNEQFF
many | TRBJ2-7 | TRBV6-5 | TRBD2 | TGTGCCACTCGGAGACTAGCGAGCACCTACGAGCAGTACTTC | CATRRLASTYEQYF
few | TRBJ2-5 | TRBV28 | TRBD2 | TGTGCCAGCAGTTTAAGGACTAGCCCAGAGACCCAGTACTTC | CASSLRTSPETQYF
. | TRBJ2-3 | TRBV20-1 | TRBD2 | TGCAGTGCTAGTCCGGTAGCGGGAGGTACAGATACGCAGTATTTT | CSASPVAGGTDTQYF
few | TRBJ2-2 | TRBV10-2 | TRBD1 | TGCGCCAGCGGGGGACAGGCGAACACCGGGGAGCTGTTTTTT | CASGGQANTGELFF
many | TRBJ2-5 | TRBV7-6 | . | TGTGCCAGCAGCTTAAGACAGGCTAACCAAGAGACCCAGTACTTC | CASSLRQANQETQYF
many | TRBJ2-1 | TRBV7-9 | TRBD2 | TGTGCCAGCAGCCCACGACCGGGACTAGCCTACAATGAGCAGTTCTTC | CASSPRPGLAYNEQFF
. | TRBJ2-7 | TRBV29-1 | TRBD1 | TGCAGCGTTGAAGATAGAGGGACAGGGATATTCTACGAGCAGTACTTC | CSVEDRGTGIFYEQYF
. | TRBJ2-7 | TRBV3-1 | . | TGTGCCAGCAGCCTTACGGACGAGCAGTACTTC | CASSLTDEQYF